The sequence of this TCR beta chain was determined in a study of post-analysis software for immune sequencing data. As for the study in general: Recorded subtypes: relapsing-remitting, secondary progressive, progressive-relapsing; some patients unannotated. The study, taken as a whole, reports: Included in a set of roughly 5 TRBV segments more frequent in patients than controls were TRBV5-6, TRBV5-1 and TRBV20-1.

This clonotype was seen a handful of times. The target antigen is unknown. The V gene lost 6 bases and the J gene lost 0 bases, with 15 bases spanning the gap. Per germline, CDR1 MNHEY and CDR2 SVGAGI. The CDR3 contains 16 residues. Unique molecular identifiers tagged the TCR beta cDNA libraries. A population of roughly 0.95 to 10 million T cells gave rise to about half a million cDNA molecules. TCRdb itself ran the PCR reads through MiXCR, one entry per CDR3 protein. The sample contains roughly 580,000 distinct CDR3 sequences, 44% of which appear only once. The TCR was taken from a girl aged 10-17 years with multiple sclerosis. The sample was blood. V and J are TRBV6-5 and TRBJ2-1; unclear D gene. The CDR3 spells CASSDRARSSYNEQFF. The CDR3 coding sequence is TGTGCCAGCAGCGACCGCGCGAGGAGCTCCTACAATGAGCAGTTCTTC.